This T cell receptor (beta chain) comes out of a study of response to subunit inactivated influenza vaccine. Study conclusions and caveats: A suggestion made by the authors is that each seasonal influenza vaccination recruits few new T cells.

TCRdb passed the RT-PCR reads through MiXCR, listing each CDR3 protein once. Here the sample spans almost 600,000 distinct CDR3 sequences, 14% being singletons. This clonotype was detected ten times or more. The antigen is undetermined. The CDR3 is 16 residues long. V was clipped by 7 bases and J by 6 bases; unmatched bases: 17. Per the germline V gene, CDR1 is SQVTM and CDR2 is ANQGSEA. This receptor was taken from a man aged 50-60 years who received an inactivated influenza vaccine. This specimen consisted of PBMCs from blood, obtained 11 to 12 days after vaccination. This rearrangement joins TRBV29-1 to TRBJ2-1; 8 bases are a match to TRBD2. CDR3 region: CSGLGVPAGDFNEQFF. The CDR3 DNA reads TGCAGCGGCCTTGGGGTGCCAGCGGGAGATTTCAATGAGCAGTTCTTC.